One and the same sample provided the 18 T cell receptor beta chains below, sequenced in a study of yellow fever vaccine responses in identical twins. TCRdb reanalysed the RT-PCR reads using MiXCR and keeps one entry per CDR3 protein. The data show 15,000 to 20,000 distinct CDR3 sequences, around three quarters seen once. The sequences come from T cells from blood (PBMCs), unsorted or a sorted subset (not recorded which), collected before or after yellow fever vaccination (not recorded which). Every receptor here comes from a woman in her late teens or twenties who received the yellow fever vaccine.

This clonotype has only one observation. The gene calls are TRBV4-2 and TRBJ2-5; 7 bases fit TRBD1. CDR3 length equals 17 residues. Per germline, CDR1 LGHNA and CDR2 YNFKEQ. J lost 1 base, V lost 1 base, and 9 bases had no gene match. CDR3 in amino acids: CASSQVQGDALQETQYF. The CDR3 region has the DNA TGTGCCAGCAGCCAAGTGCAGGGGGACGCTCTCCAAGAGACCCAGTACTTC.

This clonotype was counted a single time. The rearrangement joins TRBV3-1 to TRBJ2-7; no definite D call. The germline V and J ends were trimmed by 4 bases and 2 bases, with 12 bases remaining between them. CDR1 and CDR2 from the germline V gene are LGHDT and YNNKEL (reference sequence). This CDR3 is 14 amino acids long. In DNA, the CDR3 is TGTGCCAGCAGCCCCCCCGGCCAGCCCTACGAGCAGTACGTC. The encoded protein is CASSPPGQPYEQYV.

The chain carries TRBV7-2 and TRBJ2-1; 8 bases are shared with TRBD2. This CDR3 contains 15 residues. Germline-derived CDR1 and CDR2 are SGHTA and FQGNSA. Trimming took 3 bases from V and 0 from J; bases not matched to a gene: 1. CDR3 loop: CASSFAGGSYNEQFF. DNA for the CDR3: TGTGCCAGCAGCTTCGCGGGGGGCTCCTACAATGAGCAGTTCTTC.

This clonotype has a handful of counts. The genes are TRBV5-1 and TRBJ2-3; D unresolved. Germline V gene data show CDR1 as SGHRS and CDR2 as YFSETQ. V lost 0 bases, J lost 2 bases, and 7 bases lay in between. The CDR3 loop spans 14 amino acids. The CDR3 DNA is TGCGCCAGCAGCTTGGTGCTTGTCACAGATACGCAGTATTTT. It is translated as CASSLVLVTDTQYF.

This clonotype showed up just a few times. The CDR3 protein is CASRASSGTEQYF. CDR3 nucleotides: TGTGCCAGCAGGGCCTCTAGCGGGACCGAGCAGTACTTC. V and J are TRBV2 and TRBJ2-7; TRBD2 matches 9 bases. Germline-derived CDR1 and CDR2 are SNHLY and FYNNEI. The ends lost 6 bases at V and 6 bases at J; junction bases unmatched: 6. The CDR3 totals 13 residues.

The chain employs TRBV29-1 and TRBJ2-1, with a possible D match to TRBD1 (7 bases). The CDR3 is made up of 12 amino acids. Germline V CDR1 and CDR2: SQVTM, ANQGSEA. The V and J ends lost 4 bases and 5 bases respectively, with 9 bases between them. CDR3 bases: TGCAGCGTTGGCAGGGGGGACAATGAGCAGTTCTTC. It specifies CSVGRGDNEQFF.

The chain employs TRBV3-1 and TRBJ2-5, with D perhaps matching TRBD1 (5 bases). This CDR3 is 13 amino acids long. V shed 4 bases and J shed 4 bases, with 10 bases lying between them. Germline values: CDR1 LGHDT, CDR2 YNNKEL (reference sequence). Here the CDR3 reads CASSLVGAETQYF. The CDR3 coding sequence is TGTGCCAGCAGCCTAGTTGGGGCAGAGACCCAGTACTTC.

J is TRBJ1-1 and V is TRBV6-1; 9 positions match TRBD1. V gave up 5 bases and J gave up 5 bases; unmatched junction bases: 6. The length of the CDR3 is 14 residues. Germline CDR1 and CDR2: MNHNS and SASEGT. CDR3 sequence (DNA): TGTGCCAGCAGTAGCACAGGGGGCCGGACTGAAGCTTTCTTT. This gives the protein CASSSTGGRTEAFF.

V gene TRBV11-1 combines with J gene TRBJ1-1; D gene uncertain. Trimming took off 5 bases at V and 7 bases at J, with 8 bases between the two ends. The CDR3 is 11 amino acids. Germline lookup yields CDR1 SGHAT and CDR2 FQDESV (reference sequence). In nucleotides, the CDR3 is TGTGCCAGCAGCCGGCGGGGTGAAGCTTTCTTT. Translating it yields CASSRRGEAFF.

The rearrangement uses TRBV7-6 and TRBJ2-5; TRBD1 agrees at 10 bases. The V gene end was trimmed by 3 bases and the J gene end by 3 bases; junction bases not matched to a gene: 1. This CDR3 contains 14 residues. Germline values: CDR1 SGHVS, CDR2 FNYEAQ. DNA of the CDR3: TGTGCCAGCAGCTTGGGGACAGGGGAAGAGACCCAGTACTTC. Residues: CASSLGTGEETQYF.

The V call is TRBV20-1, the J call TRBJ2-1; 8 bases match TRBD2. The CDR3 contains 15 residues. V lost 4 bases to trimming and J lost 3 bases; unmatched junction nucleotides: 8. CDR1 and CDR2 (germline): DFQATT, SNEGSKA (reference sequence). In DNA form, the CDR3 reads TGCAGTGCTACAGAACGGGGGGGCCTCTACAATGAGCAGTTCTTC. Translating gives CSATERGGLYNEQFF.

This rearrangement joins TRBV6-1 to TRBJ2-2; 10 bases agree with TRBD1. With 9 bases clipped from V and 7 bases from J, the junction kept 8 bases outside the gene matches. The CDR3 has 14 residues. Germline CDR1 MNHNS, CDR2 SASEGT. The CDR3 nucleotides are TGTGCCAGTCGACAGGGGGCAGAAGTCGGGGAGCTGTTTTTT. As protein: CASRQGAEVGELFF.

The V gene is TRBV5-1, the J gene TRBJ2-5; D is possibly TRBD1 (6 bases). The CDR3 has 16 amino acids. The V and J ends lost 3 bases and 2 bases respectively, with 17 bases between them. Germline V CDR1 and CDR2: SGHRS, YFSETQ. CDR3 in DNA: TGCGCCAGCAGCTCCAGCACGGGACATAGACAAGAGACCCAGTACTTC. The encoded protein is CASSSSTGHRQETQYF.

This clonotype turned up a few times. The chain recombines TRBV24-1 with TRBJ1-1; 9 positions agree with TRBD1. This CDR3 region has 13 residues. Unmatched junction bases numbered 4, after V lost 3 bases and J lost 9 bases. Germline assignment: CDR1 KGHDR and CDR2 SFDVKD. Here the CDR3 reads CATSDRTGGKAFF. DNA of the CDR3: TGTGCCACCAGTGATCGTACAGGGGGCAAAGCTTTCTTT.

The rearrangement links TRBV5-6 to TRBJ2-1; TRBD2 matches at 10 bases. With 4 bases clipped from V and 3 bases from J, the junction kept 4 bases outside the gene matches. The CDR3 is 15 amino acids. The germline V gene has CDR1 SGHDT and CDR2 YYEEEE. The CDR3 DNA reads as TGTGCCAGCAGCCCTAGCGGGAGTGGCTACAATGAGCAGTTCTTC. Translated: CASSPSGSGYNEQFF.

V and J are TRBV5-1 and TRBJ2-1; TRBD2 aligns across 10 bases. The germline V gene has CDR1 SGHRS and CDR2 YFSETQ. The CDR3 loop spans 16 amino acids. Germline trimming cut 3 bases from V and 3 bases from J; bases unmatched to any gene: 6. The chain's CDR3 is CASSSRPSGSYNEQFF. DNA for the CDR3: TGCGCCAGCAGCTCCAGACCTAGCGGGAGCTACAATGAGCAGTTCTTC. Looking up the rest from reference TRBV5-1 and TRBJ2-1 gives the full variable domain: KAGVTQTPRYLIKTRGQQVTLSCSPISGHRSVSWYQQTPGQGLQFLFEYFSETQRNKGNFPGRFSGRQFSNSRSEMNVSTLELGDSALYLCASSSRPSGSYNEQFFGPGTRLTVL.

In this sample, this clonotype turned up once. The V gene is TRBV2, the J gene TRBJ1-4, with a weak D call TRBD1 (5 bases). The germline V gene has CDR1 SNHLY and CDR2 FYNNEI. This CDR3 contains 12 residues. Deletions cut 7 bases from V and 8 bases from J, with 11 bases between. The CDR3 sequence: CASKGTEEKLFF. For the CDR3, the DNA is TGTGCCAGCAAAGGGACGGAGGAAAAACTGTTTTTT.

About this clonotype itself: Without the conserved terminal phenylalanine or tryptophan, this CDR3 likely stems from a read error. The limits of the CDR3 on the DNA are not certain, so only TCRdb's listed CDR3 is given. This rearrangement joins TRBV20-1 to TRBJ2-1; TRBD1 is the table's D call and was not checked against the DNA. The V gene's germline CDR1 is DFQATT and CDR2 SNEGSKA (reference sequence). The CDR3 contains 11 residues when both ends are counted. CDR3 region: CSARGVPDARV.